This TCR beta chain is drawn from a study of radiotherapy plus CTLA-4 blockade in lung cancer. Study-wide context: Among all patients, around 18% showed objective responses, while 30% to 35% had disease control. Study-wide results and limits: Increased serum interferon-beta after radiation also reportedly predicted response strongly. Blood saw expansion of tumor-derived TCR clones after radiotherapy plus ipilimumab.

The assay was immunoSEQ multiplex PCR, and TCRdb's table has in-frame clones only and misses some. The data contain about 46,000 clones, around 79% of them singletons. Concerning this clone: Its target is unknown.

Each patient with chemo-refractory metastatic non-small-cell lung cancer was treated with focal radiation plus CTLA-4 blockade using ipilimumab. From germline, CDR1 is SGHTA and CDR2 FQGNSA. CDR3 length: 16 residues. The ends were cut back, 5 bases at V and 3 bases at J, with 19 bases in the middle. The input for sequencing was peripheral blood, taken from a patient treated with radiotherapy plus ipilimumab. This clonotype was sampled from a human donor with non-small cell lung cancer whose response to radiotherapy plus ipilimumab could not be evaluated. J is TRBJ2-5 and V is TRBV7-2; possible D gene TRBD2, 7 bases. The CDR3 here is CASSASWGGGKETQYF. The DNA for the CDR3 is TGTGCCAGCAGCGCAAGCTGGGGGGGCGGGAAAGAGACCCAGTACTTC.